This T cell receptor (beta chain) stems from a study of cytomegalovirus exposure and HLA in healthy donors. About the research overall: A previous analysis identified 117 million unique TCR beta sequences derived from around 180 million T cells. Whole-study results and caveats: It was assumed in the presence/absence analyses that sequencing depth was roughly uniform across donors. Researchers reported in a later analysis that common viral pathogens appeared linked to several top clusters.

The study ran its PCR with 60 Vbeta and 13 Jbeta primers. Method: immunoSEQ multiplex PCR; TCRdb's copy keeps in-frame clones and lacks some. The top ten hold less than 8.5% of the sample, which has a few hundred thousand clones, approximately 81% seen once. Comments on this clone: Its antigen is unknown.

The germline V gene has CDR1 MDHEN and CDR2 SYDVKM. Trimming stripped 5 bases from V and 0 bases from J, with 7 bases between. The CDR3 is made up of 14 amino acids. The chain recombines TRBV28 with TRBJ1-4, with no clear D. Sample: PBMCs. The TCR was taken from a woman aged 55 to 70 in good health and CMV-seropositive. This CDR3 reads CASSGTATNEKLFF. Written as DNA, the CDR3 is TGTGCCAGCAGTGGCACAGCAACTAATGAAAAACTGTTTTTT.